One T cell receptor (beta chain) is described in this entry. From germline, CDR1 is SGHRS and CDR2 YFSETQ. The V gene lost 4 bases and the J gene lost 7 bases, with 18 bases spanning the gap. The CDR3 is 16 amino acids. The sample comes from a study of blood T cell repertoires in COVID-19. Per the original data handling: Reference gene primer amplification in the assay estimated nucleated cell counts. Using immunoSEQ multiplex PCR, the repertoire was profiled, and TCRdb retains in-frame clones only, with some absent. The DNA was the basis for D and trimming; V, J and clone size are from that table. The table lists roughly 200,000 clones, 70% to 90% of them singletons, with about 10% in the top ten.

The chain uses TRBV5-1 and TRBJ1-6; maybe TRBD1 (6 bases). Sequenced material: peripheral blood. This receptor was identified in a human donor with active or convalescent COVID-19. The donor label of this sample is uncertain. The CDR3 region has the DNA TGCGCCAGCAGCAAAGGACAGTCTATCGGGAATTCACCCCTCCACTTT. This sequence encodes CASSKGQSIGNSPLHF.